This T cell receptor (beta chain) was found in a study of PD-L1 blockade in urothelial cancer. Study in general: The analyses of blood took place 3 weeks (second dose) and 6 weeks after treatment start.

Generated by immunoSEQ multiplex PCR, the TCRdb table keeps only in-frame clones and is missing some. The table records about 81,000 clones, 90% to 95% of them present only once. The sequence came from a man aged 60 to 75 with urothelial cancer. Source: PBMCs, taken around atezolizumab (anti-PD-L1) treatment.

CDR3 loop: CASSLGGGIYNEQFF. The CDR3, as DNA: TGCGCCAGCAGCTTGGGCGGGGGCATTTACAATGAGCAGTTCTTC. This sequence joins TRBV5-1 and TRBJ2-1, with D tentatively TRBD2 (7 bases). The CDR3 totals 15 residues. CDR1 and CDR2 from the germline V gene are SGHRS and YFSETQ. V was trimmed by 0 bases and J by 4 bases, leaving 11 bases between them.